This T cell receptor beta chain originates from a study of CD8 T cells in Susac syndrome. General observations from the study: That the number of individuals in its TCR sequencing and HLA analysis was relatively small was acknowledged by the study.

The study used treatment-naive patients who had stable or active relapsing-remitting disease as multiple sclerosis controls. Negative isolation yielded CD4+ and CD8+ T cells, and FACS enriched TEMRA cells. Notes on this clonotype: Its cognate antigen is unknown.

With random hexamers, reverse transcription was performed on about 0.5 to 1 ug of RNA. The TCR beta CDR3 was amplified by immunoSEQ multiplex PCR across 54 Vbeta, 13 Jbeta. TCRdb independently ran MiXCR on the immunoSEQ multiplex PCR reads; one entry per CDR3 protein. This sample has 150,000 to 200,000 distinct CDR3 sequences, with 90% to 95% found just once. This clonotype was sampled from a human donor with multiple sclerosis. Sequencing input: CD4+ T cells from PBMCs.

In nucleotides, the CDR3 is TGTGCCACCAGTCCTGGACAGAGACAACAAGAGACCCAGTACTTC. Protein: CATSPGQRQQETQYF. The chain carries TRBV24-1 and TRBJ2-5, with a weak D call TRBD1 (6 bases). Germline assignment: CDR1 KGHDR and CDR2 SFDVKD. The CDR3 is 15 residues long. V lost 6 bases, J lost 2 bases, and 15 bases lay in between.